This T cell receptor (beta chain) was sequenced in a study of cytomegalovirus exposure and HLA in healthy donors. Broader study findings: 150 to 200 TCR beta chains were listed as cytomegalovirus-associated.

For this clone: Its antigen is not known.

Trimming removed 2 bases at V and 0 bases at J, with 6 bases between. The CDR3 runs 15 residues. The germline V gene encodes CDR1 SGHDT and CDR2 YYEEEE. Produced via immunoSEQ multiplex PCR; TCRdb's table is partial and in-frame only. The sample yields about 70,000 clones, less than 95% seen once. The TCR comes from a woman between 18 and 30 years old in good health and CMV-seropositive. The V gene is TRBV5-6, the J gene TRBJ2-6; D may be TRBD2 (5 bases). Sequences were obtained from PBMCs. CDR3 nucleotide sequence: TGTGCCAGCAGCTTCGGACTCTCTGGGGCCAACGTCCTGACTTTC. It encodes CASSFGLSGANVLTF.